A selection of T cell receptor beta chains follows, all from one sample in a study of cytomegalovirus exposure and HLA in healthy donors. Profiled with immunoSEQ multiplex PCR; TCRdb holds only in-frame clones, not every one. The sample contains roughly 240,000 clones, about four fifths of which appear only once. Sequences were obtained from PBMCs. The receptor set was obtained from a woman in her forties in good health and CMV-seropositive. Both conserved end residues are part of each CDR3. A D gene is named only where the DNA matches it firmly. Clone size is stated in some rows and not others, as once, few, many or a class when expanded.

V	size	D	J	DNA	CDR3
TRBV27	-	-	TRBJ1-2	TGTGCCAGCAGTCCACGACGGGAGCCGGGGTGGGGCTACACCTTC	CASSPRREPGWGYTF
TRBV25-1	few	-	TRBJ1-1	TGTGCCAGCAGTGCTGGAGGATGGTCGACTGAAGCTTTCTTT	CASSAGGWSTEAFF
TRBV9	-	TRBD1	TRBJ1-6	TGTGCCAGCAGCAGATGGGACAGGAAAAATTCACCCCTCCACTTT	CASSRWDRKNSPLHF
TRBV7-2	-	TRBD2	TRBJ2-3	TGTGCCAGCAGCTCACGAGGACTAGCGGGAGATACGCAGTATTTT	CASSSRGLAGDTQYF
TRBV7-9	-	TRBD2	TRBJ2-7	TGTGCCAGCAGCGTAGGACTAGCGGAGGCGTCCGAGCAGTACTTC	CASSVGLAEASEQYF
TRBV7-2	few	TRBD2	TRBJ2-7	TGTGCCAGCAGCTTAGTGCTAGCGGGAGGCGGGACCTACGAGCAGTACTTC	CASSLVLAGGGTYEQYF
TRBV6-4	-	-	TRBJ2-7	TGTGCCAGCAGCCCCCAGAGGGGGGGCGAGCAGTACTTC	CASSPQRGGEQYF
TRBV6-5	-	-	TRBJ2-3	TGTGCCAGCAACGGCCTAGAGGGAACGCAGTATTTT	CASNGLEGTQYF
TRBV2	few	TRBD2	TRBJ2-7	TGTGCCAGCAGAACAAAAGCGGGGGGCATTTCCTACGAGCAGTACTTC	CASRTKAGGISYEQYF
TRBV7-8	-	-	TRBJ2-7	TGTGCCAGCAGCTCCCAAGCCGCCTACGAGCAGTACTTC	CASSSQAAYEQYF
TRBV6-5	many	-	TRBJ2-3	TGTGCCAGCAGTTACTCGAAAGCCACAGATACGCAGTATTTT	CASSYSKATDTQYF
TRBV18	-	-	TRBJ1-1	TGTGCCAGCTCACCATTAAGACACCTGAACACTGAAGCTTTCTTT	CASSPLRHLNTEAFF
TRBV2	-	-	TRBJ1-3	TGTGCCAGCAGTGGGCAGGGAGGTTCGGGAAACACCATATATTTT	CASSGQGGSGNTIYF
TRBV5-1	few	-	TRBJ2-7	TGCGCCAGCAGCCGCGGCGGGGATTTCTACGAGCAGTACTTC	CASSRGGDFYEQYF
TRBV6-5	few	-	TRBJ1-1	TGTGCCAGCAGTTACGGGGTGGGGAGGGGAGCTTTCTTT	CASSYGVGRGAFF
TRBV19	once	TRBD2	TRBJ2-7	TGTGCCAGTAGTACCGGGACTAGCGGGAAATACGAGCAGTACTTC	CASSTGTSGKYEQYF
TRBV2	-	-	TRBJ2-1	TGTGCCAGCTCAGAGCGGCACTCCTACAATGAGCAGTTCTTC	CASSERHSYNEQFF
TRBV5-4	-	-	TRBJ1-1	TGTGCCAGCAGCGTTAACACACGGAACACTGAAGCTTTCTTT	CASSVNTRNTEAFF
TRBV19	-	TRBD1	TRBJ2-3	TGTGCCAGTAGTCTCGAGGACAGGGTAGGAGATACGCAGTATTTT	CASSLEDRVGDTQYF
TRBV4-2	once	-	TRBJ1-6	TGTGCCAGCAGCCTCGAATGGGGTCCAGGGGAGGGTAATTCCCCCCTCCACTTT	CASSLEWGPGEGNSPLHF
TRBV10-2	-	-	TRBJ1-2	TGCGCCAGCAGTGAGGTCAATGGCTACACCTTC	CASSEVNGYTF
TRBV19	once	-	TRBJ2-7	TGTGCCAGTAGTCAGGGGGGCGGAACCTACGAGCAGTACTTC	CASSQGGGTYEQYF
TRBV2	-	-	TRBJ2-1	TGTGCCCTTCAGGGAAGAGGAAACAATGAGCAGTTCTTC	CALQGRGNNEQFF
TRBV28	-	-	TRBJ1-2	TGTGCCAGCACCGACAGGAACTATGGCTACACCTTC	CASTDRNYGYTF
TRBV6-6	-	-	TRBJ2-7	TGTGCCAGCAGAGCGGGGTCCAGGGGCGACGAGCAGTACTTC	CASRAGSRGDEQYF
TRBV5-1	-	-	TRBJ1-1	TGCGCCAGCAGCTTCGGCCTCACCCGGCCGGGCACTGAAGCTTTCTTT	CASSFGLTRPGTEAFF
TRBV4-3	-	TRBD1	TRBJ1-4	TGCGCCAGCAGCCAGAGACAGGGACGTGGGGAAAAACTGTTTTTT	CASSQRQGRGEKLFF
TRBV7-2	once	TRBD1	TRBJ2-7	TGTGCCAGCAGCGCCGGGACAGCCGCGAACGAGCAGTACTTC	CASSAGTAANEQYF
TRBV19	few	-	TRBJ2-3	TGTGCCACCGGACAGTCAGATACGCAGTATTTT	CATGQSDTQYF
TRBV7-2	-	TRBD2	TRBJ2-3	TGTGCCAGCAGCTCGACTAGCGGGGGGACAGATACGCAGTATTTT	CASSSTSGGTDTQYF
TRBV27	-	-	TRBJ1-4	TGTGCCAGCAGTTTATGGGGGGGGGCCAATGAAAAACTGTTTTTT	CASSLWGGANEKLFF
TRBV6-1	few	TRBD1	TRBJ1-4	TGTGCCAGCAGTGAAGCAATAGGGGGCAGGGGTAATGAAAAACTGTTTTTT	CASSEAIGGRGNEKLFF
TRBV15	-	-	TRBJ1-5	TGTGCCACCAGCAGAGAAGGGGCCAGCAATCAGCCCCAGCATTTT	CATSREGASNQPQHF
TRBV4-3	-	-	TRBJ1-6	TGCGCCAGCAGCCAATCCTATAGGCAGGGGAGCTCCTATAATTCACCCCTCCACTTT	CASSQSYRQGSSYNSPLHF
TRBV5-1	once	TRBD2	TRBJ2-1	TGCGCCAGCAGCTTGGAGACTAGCGGGGGATACAATGAGCAGTTCTTC	CASSLETSGGYNEQFF
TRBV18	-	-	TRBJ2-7	TGTGCCAGCTCACCGCCGGGACTGGACCGCTACGAGCAGTACTTC	CASSPPGLDRYEQYF
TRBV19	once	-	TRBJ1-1	TGTGCCAGTAGTATAACTACAGGGAACATTGAAGCTTTCTTT	CASSITTGNIEAFF
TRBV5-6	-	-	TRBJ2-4	TGTGCCAGCAGCTTGTACAGGGTAATAGCCAAAAACATTCAGTACTTC	CASSLYRVIAKNIQYF
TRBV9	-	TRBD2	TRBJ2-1	TGTGCCAGCAGCGTCGGCGGGAGTTACAATGAGCAGTTCTTC	CASSVGGSYNEQFF
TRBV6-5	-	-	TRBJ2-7	TGTGCCAGCAGTTACACCCTCCTGTCCAGACTCTACGAGCAGTACTTC	CASSYTLLSRLYEQYF
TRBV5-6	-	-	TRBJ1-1	TGTGCCAGCAGCCGGAACACTGAAGCTTTCTTT	CASSRNTEAFF
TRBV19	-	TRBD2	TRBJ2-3	TGTGCCACACACGGTGCGGGAGAGGGGGATACGCAGTATTTT	CATHGAGEGDTQYF
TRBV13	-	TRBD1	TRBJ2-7	TGTGCCAGCAGCCAACGCCTGGGACAGTTCTCCTACGAGCAGTACTTC	CASSQRLGQFSYEQYF
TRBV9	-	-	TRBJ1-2	TGTGCCAGCAGCTCCTACGTTGGTCCTAACTATGGCTACACCTTC	CASSSYVGPNYGYTF